This T cell receptor beta chain was sequenced during a study of metastatic and nonmetastatic thyroid tumors. General study points: Reports indicated that malignant thyroid tumors showed significantly higher TCR beta diversity than benign nodules did, in blood and tumor.

Each patient went into thyroid surgery without having received any treatment. This clone has ten or more counts. Its antigen remains unknown. The identical CDR3 is also encoded by other nucleotide sequences in the sample. In the study's own analysis: Between-group CDR3 differences, defined by clinicopathological status, yielded a distant-metastasis classifier for papillary thyroid cancer. TCRdb reprocessed the PCR reads via MiXCR. For this entry, the V and J calls and clone size follow TCRdb and not the study's own pipeline. Of about 59,000 clones listed, roughly 17% are singletons. From germline, CDR1 is SGHVS and CDR2 FNYEAQ. The CDR3 totals 17 residues. The trim removed 0 bases at V and 3 bases at J, leaving 7 bases unmatched.

This clonotype was sampled from a male donor with papillary thyroid cancer or a benign thyroid nodule (not recorded which). Some clones in this sample may be carry-over from other donors' samples. The sample comprised blood. The gene calls are TRBV7-6 and TRBJ2-3; 9 bases map to TRBD2. CDR3 protein: CASSLAAGGGETDTQYF. The CDR3 coding sequence is TGTGCCAGCAGCTTAGCTGCGGGAGGGGGGGAAACAGATACGCAGTATTTT.